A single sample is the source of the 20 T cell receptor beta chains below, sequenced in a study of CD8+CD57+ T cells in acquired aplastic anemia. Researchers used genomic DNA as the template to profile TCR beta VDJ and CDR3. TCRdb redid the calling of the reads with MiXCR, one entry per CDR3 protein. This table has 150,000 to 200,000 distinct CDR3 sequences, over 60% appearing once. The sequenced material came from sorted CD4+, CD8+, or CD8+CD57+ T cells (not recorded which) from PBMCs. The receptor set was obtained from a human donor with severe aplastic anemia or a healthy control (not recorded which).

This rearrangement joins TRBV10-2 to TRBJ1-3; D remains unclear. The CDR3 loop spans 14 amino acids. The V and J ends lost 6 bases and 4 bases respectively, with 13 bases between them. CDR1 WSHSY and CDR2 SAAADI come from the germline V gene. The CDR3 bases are TGCGCCAGCAGCTGGGAGGGCTCGGGAAACACCATATATTTT. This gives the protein CASSWEGSGNTIYF.

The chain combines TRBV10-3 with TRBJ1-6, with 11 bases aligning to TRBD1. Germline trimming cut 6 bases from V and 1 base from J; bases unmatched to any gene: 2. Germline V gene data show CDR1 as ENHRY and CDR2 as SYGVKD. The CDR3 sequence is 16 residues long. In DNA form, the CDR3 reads TGTGCCATCAGGGGACAGGGGGGATCCTATAATTCACCCCTCCACTTT. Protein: CAIRGQGGSYNSPLHF.

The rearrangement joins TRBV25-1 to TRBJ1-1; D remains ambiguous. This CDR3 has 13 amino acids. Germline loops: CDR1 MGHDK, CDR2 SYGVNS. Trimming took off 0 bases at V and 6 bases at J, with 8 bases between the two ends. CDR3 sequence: CASSEYGRAEAFF. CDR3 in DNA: TGTGCCAGCAGTGAATATGGTAGGGCTGAAGCTTTCTTT.

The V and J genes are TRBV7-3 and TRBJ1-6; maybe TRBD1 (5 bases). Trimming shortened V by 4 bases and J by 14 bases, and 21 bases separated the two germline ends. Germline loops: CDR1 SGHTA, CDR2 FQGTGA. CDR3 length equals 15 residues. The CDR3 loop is CASSSTGALGSTLHF. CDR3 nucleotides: TGTGCCAGCAGCTCCACAGGCGCGTTGGGGTCAACCCTCCACTTT.

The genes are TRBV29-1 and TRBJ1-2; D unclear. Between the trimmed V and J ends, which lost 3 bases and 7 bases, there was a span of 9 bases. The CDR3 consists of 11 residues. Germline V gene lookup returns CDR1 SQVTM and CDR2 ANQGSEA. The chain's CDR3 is CSVEERVGYTF. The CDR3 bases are TGCAGCGTTGAGGAGAGGGTTGGCTACACCTTC.

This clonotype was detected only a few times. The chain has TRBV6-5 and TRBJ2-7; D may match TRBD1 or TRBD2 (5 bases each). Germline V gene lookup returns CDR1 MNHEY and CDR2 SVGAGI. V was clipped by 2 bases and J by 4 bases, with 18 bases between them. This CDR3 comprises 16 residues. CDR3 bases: TGTGCCAGCAGTTACAGTACGGGGCCCCTATCTTACGAGCAGTACTTC. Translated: CASSYSTGPLSYEQYF.

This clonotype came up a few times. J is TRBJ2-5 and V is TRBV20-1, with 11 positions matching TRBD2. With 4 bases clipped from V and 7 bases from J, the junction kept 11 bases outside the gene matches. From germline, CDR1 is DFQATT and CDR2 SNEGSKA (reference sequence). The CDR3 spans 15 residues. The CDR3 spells CSATALGTSGGTQYF. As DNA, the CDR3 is TGCAGTGCTACTGCCCTAGGGACTAGCGGAGGGACCCAGTACTTC.

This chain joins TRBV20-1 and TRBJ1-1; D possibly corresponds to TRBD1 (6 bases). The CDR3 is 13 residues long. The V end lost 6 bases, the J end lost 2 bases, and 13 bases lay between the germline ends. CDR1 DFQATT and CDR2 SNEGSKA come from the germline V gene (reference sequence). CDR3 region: CSARGRINTEAFF. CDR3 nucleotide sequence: TGCAGTGCCAGGGGACGGATTAACACTGAAGCTTTCTTT.

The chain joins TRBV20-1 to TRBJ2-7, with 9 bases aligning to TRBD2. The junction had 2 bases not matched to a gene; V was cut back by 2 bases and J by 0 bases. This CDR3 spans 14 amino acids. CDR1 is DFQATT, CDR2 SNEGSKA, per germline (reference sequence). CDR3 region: CSARSSGSSYEQYF. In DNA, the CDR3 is TGCAGTGCTAGAAGTAGCGGGAGCTCCTACGAGCAGTACTTC.

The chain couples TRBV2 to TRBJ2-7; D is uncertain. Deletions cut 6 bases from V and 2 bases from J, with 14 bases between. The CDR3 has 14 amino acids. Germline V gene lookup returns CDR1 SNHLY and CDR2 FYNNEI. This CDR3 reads CASRESTTTYEQYF. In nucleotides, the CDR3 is TGTGCCAGCAGGGAGTCAACTACAACCTACGAGCAGTACTTC.

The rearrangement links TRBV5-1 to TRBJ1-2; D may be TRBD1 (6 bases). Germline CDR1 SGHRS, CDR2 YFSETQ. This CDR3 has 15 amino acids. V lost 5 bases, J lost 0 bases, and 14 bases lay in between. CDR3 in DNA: TGCGCCAGCAGGGCTACAGGGCGAGCTAACTATGGCTACACCTTC. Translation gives CASRATGRANYGYTF.

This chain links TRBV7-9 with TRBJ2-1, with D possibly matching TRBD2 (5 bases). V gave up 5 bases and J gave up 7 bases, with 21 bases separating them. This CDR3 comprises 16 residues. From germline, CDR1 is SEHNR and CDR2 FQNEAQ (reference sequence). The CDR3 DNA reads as TGTGCCAGCAGCCCCCCCAGTGGGCGGGTAATAAATGAGCAGTTCTTC. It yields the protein CASSPPSGRVINEQFF. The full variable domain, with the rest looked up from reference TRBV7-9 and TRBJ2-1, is DTGVSQNPRHKITKRGQNVTFRCDPISEHNRLYWYRQTLGQGPEFLTYFQNEAQLEKSRLLSDRFSAERPKGSFSTLEIQRTEQGDSAMYLCASSPPSGRVINEQFFGPGTRLTVL.

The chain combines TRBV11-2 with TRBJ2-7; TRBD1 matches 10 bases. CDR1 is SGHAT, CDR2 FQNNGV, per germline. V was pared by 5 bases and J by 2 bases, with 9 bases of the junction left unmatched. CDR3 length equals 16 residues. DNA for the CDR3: TGTGCCAGCAGCCTAATGGGGGGACAGGGGACCTACGAGCAGTACTTC. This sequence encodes CASSLMGGQGTYEQYF. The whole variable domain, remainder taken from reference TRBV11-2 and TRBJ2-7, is EAGVAQSPRYKIIEKRQSVAFWCNPISGHATLYWYQQILGQGPKLLIQFQNNGVVDDSQLPKDRFSAERLKGVDSTLKIQPAKLEDSAVYLCASSLMGGQGTYEQYFGPGTRLTVT.

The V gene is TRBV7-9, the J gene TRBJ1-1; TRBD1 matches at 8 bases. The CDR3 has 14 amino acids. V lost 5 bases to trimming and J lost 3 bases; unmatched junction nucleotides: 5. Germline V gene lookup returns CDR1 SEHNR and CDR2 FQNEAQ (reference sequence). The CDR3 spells CASSVRGLDTEAFF. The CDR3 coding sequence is TGTGCCAGCAGCGTCAGGGGGCTTGACACTGAAGCTTTCTTT.

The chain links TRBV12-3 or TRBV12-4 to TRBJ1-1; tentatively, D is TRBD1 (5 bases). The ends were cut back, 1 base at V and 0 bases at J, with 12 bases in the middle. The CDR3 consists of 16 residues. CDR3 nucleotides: TGTGCCAGCAGTTTAGGGATGGGGGGTTTGAACACTGAAGCTTTCTTT. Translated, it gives CASSLGMGGLNTEAFF.

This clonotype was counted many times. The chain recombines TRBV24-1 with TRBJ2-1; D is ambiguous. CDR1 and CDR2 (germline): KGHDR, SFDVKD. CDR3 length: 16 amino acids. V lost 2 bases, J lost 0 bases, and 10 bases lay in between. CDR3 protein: CATSDSESRSYNEQFF. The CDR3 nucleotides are TGTGCCACCAGTGATTCTGAAAGCCGCTCCTACAATGAGCAGTTCTTC.

The CDR3: CASSLGFPPFGELFF. In DNA, the CDR3 is TGTGCCAGCAGCTTAGGTTTCCCACCGTTCGGGGAGCTGTTTTTT. This sequence joins TRBV7-9 and TRBJ2-2; no definite D call. The CDR3 consists of 15 residues. Trimming removed 1 base at V and 7 bases at J, with 13 bases between. CDR1 is SEHNR and CDR2 is FQNEAQ in the germline V gene (reference sequence).

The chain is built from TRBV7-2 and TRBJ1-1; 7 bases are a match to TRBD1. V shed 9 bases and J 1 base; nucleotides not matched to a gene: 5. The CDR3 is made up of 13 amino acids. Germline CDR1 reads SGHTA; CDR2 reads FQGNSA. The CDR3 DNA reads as TGTGCCAGTGGGGACAGACCGAACACTGAAGCTTTCTTT. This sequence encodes CASGDRPNTEAFF.

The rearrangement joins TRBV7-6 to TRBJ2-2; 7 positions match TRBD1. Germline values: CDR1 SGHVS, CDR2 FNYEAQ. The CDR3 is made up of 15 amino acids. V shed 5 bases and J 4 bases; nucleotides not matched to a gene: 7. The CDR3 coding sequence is TGTGCCAGCAGCCAGGACAGGACGTCCACCGGGGAGCTGTTTTTT. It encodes CASSQDRTSTGELFF.

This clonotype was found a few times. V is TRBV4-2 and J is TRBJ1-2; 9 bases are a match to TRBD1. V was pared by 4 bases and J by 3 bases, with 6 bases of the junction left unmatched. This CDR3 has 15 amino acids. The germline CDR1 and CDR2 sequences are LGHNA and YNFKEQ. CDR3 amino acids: CASSPPTGGDYGYTF. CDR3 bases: TGTGCCAGCAGCCCCCCGACAGGGGGAGACTATGGCTACACCTTC.